This is a list of T cell receptor beta chains from one sample in a study of blood T cell repertoires in COVID-19. TCRdb's table, derived via immunoSEQ multiplex PCR, lists solely in-frame clones and lacks some. The data contain approximately 330,000 clones, roughly 90% of them singletons. The sample was peripheral blood. The source of these receptors is a woman aged 45-60 years with active or convalescent COVID-19. Both conserved end residues are part of each CDR3. The order of the fields is clone size, D gene, J gene, V gene, CDR3 protein, CDR3 DNA. The D gene is left open where the match is weak. Clone size is shown for a subset of rows, as once, few, many or a class of expanded clone.

clone size: -; D gene: -; J gene: TRBJ2-2; V gene: TRBV18; CDR3 protein: CASSPLGTPYTGELFF; CDR3 DNA: TGTGCCAGCTCACCACTAGGGACTCCCTACACCGGGGAGCTGTTTTTT
clone size: -; D gene: -; J gene: TRBJ1-2; V gene: TRBV25-1; CDR3 protein: CASSEYGGEGDGYTF; CDR3 DNA: TGTGCCAGCAGTGAATATGGGGGAGAGGGGGATGGCTACACCTTC
clone size: -; D gene: TRBD2; J gene: TRBJ2-1; V gene: TRBV7-2; CDR3 protein: CASSISGGGPTEQFF; CDR3 DNA: TGTGCCAGCAGCATTAGCGGGGGAGGACCCACTGAGCAGTTCTTC
clone size: many; D gene: -; J gene: TRBJ1-2; V gene: TRBV7-9; CDR3 protein: CASSLGGEANYGYTF; CDR3 DNA: TGTGCCAGCAGCTTAGGTGGGGAGGCTAACTATGGCTACACCTTC
clone size: -; D gene: -; J gene: TRBJ1-4; V gene: TRBV7-2; CDR3 protein: CASSLVVDRLAANEKLFF; CDR3 DNA: TGTGCCAGCAGCTTAGTCGTTGACCGCCTGGCGGCTAATGAAAAACTGTTTTTT
clone size: -; D gene: -; J gene: TRBJ2-1; V gene: TRBV7-8; CDR3 protein: CASSLANPGRGPYNEQFF; CDR3 DNA: TGTGCCAGCAGCTTAGCGAACCCCGGGAGGGGGCCCTACAATGAGCAGTTCTTC
clone size: -; D gene: TRBD1; J gene: TRBJ2-7; V gene: TRBV27; CDR3 protein: CASSLSLTGREQYF; CDR3 DNA: TGTGCCAGCAGTTTATCTTTGACAGGGCGGGAGCAGTACTTC
clone size: many; D gene: -; J gene: TRBJ1-3; V gene: TRBV5-4; CDR3 protein: CASSLTGPRAGNTIYF; CDR3 DNA: TGTGCCAGCAGCCTGACAGGTCCCCGGGCTGGAAACACCATATATTTT
clone size: once; D gene: -; J gene: TRBJ1-2; V gene: TRBV5-4; CDR3 protein: CASSLDGGAKGYTF; CDR3 DNA: TGTGCCAGCAGCTTGGATGGGGGCGCGAAGGGCTACACCTTC
clone size: -; D gene: -; J gene: TRBJ1-2; V gene: TRBV19; CDR3 protein: CASRGPFPGYGYTF; CDR3 DNA: TGTGCCAGTAGAGGCCCCTTTCCAGGCTATGGCTACACCTTC
clone size: -; D gene: -; J gene: TRBJ2-7; V gene: TRBV7-3; CDR3 protein: CASSLDGSGAYEQYF; CDR3 DNA: TGTGCCAGCAGCTTGGATGGGAGTGGGGCCTACGAGCAGTACTTC
clone size: -; D gene: -; J gene: TRBJ2-2; V gene: TRBV4-2; CDR3 protein: CASSQEPGQYTGELFF; CDR3 DNA: TGTGCCAGCAGCCAAGAGCCCGGACAGTACACCGGGGAGCTGTTTTTT
clone size: -; D gene: TRBD1; J gene: TRBJ1-4; V gene: TRBV19; CDR3 protein: CASSPAQGREKLFF; CDR3 DNA: TGTGCCAGTAGCCCCGCACAGGGGCGCGAAAAACTGTTTTTT
clone size: -; D gene: -; J gene: TRBJ1-5; V gene: TRBV5-1; CDR3 protein: CASSLGLYQPQHF; CDR3 DNA: TGCGCCAGCAGCCTTGGCTTATATCAGCCCCAGCATTTT
clone size: -; D gene: -; J gene: TRBJ1-1; V gene: TRBV18; CDR3 protein: CASSPLIGVSNTEAFF; CDR3 DNA: TGTGCCAGCTCACCACTTATCGGGGTTTCGAACACTGAAGCTTTCTTT
clone size: -; D gene: -; J gene: TRBJ2-3; V gene: TRBV2; CDR3 protein: CASYGGIADTQYF; CDR3 DNA: TGTGCCAGCTATGGCGGGATAGCAGATACGCAGTATTTT
clone size: -; D gene: TRBD1; J gene: TRBJ2-2; V gene: TRBV9; CDR3 protein: CASSVWDSTGELFF; CDR3 DNA: TGTGCCAGCAGCGTATGGGACAGCACCGGGGAGCTGTTTTTT
clone size: -; D gene: -; J gene: TRBJ2-1; V gene: TRBV5-8; CDR3 protein: CASSLRGEERYNEQFF; CDR3 DNA: TGTGCCAGCAGCCTCAGGGGGGAAGAAAGGTACAATGAGCAGTTCTTC
clone size: -; D gene: -; J gene: TRBJ2-4; V gene: TRBV7-2; CDR3 protein: CASSLGSKGNIQYF; CDR3 DNA: TGTGCCAGCAGCTTAGGCTCTAAGGGGAACATTCAGTACTTC
clone size: -; D gene: TRBD2; J gene: TRBJ2-1; V gene: TRBV7-3; CDR3 protein: CASSLGSSGGYHEQFF; CDR3 DNA: TGTGCCAGCAGCTTAGGGTCTAGCGGGGGTTACCATGAGCAGTTCTTC
clone size: -; D gene: TRBD1; J gene: TRBJ1-6; V gene: TRBV10-3; CDR3 protein: CAIREQGRSPLHF; CDR3 DNA: TGTGCCATCAGAGAACAGGGGCGTTCACCCCTCCACTTT
clone size: once; D gene: -; J gene: TRBJ2-5; V gene: TRBV6-2/TRBV6-3; CDR3 protein: CASSYLGLLQETQYF; CDR3 DNA: TGTGCCAGCAGTTACTTAGGACTACTACAAGAGACCCAGTACTTC
clone size: -; D gene: -; J gene: TRBJ2-2; V gene: TRBV27; CDR3 protein: CASSRQTNTGELFF; CDR3 DNA: TGTGCCAGCAGTCGACAGACGAACACCGGGGAGCTGTTTTTT
clone size: -; D gene: TRBD1; J gene: TRBJ1-3; V gene: TRBV29-1; CDR3 protein: CSVADRGADSGNTIYF; CDR3 DNA: TGCAGCGTTGCCGACAGGGGCGCCGACTCTGGAAACACCATATATTTT
clone size: -; D gene: -; J gene: TRBJ2-2; V gene: TRBV9; CDR3 protein: CASSVRDANTGELFF; CDR3 DNA: TGTGCCAGCAGCGTGCGGGACGCGAACACCGGGGAGCTGTTTTTT
clone size: -; D gene: TRBD1; J gene: TRBJ1-3; V gene: TRBV11-2; CDR3 protein: CASSLGTGKAGNTIYF; CDR3 DNA: TGTGCCAGCAGCTTGGGGACAGGGAAGGCTGGAAACACCATATATTTT
clone size: -; D gene: TRBD2; J gene: TRBJ2-3; V gene: TRBV4-1; CDR3 protein: CASSQGAGLPYTQYF; CDR3 DNA: TGCGCCAGCAGCCAAGGAGCGGGGCTACCTTATACGCAGTATTTT
clone size: few; D gene: -; J gene: TRBJ1-1; V gene: TRBV27; CDR3 protein: CASSLSRTPNTEAFF; CDR3 DNA: TGTGCCAGCAGTTTATCCCGTACACCTAACACTGAAGCTTTCTTT
clone size: -; D gene: -; J gene: TRBJ2-3; V gene: TRBV30; CDR3 protein: CAWSEIRRNTQYF; CDR3 DNA: TGTGCCTGGAGTGAAATTCGGAGGAATACGCAGTATTTT
clone size: -; D gene: TRBD1; J gene: TRBJ2-1; V gene: TRBV6-2/TRBV6-3; CDR3 protein: CASSRRAGGFVGLGYNEQFF; CDR3 DNA: TGTGCCAGCAGCCGTCGAGCAGGGGGCTTTGTAGGCTTGGGCTACAATGAGCAGTTCTTC
clone size: once; D gene: -; J gene: TRBJ2-2; V gene: TRBV18; CDR3 protein: CASFPGQNTGELFF; CDR3 DNA: TGTGCCAGCTTCCCGGGACAGAACACCGGGGAGCTGTTTTTT
clone size: few; D gene: -; J gene: TRBJ1-1; V gene: TRBV5-3; CDR3 protein: CARSPDQQGRRRPCENTEAFF; CDR3 DNA: TGTGCCAGAAGCCCCGACCAGCAGGGTAGGAGACGCCCCTGCGAGAACACTGAAGCTTTCTTT
clone size: -; D gene: -; J gene: TRBJ1-1; V gene: TRBV6-5; CDR3 protein: CASTLIAGTEAFF; CDR3 DNA: TGTGCCAGCACTTTAATCGCGGGGACTGAAGCTTTCTTT
clone size: -; D gene: TRBD2; J gene: TRBJ2-7; V gene: TRBV4-2; CDR3 protein: CASRAGGYEQYF; CDR3 DNA: TGTGCCAGCAGGGCGGGGGGCTACGAGCAGTACTTC
clone size: -; D gene: TRBD2; J gene: TRBJ2-3; V gene: TRBV7-3; CDR3 protein: CASSLTASGIGKFGTDTQYF; CDR3 DNA: TGTGCCAGCAGCTTAACGGCTAGCGGGATAGGAAAGTTTGGCACAGATACGCAGTATTTT
clone size: -; D gene: TRBD1; J gene: TRBJ2-1; V gene: TRBV29-1; CDR3 protein: CSVDLRDRGPNEQFF; CDR3 DNA: TGCAGCGTCGACCTCCGGGACAGGGGGCCAAATGAGCAGTTCTTC
clone size: -; D gene: -; J gene: TRBJ2-7; V gene: TRBV10-3; CDR3 protein: CAIRIDSAGFGSYEQYF; CDR3 DNA: TGTGCCATCAGGATAGATTCCGCCGGGTTCGGTTCCTACGAGCAGTACTTC
clone size: -; D gene: -; J gene: TRBJ2-3; V gene: TRBV5-1; CDR3 protein: CASKRRGGGTTDTQYF; CDR3 DNA: TGCGCCAGTAAGCGGAGAGGGGGTGGGACCACAGATACGCAGTATTTT
clone size: once; D gene: TRBD1; J gene: TRBJ1-1; V gene: TRBV16; CDR3 protein: CASSDRGEKGEAFF; CDR3 DNA: TGTGCCAGCAGCGACAGGGGAGAAAAAGGTGAAGCTTTCTTT
clone size: -; D gene: TRBD1; J gene: TRBJ2-7; V gene: TRBV11-2; CDR3 protein: CASSEGQATYEQYF; CDR3 DNA: TGTGCCAGCAGCGAAGGACAGGCGACCTACGAGCAGTACTTC
clone size: -; D gene: -; J gene: TRBJ2-1; V gene: TRBV13; CDR3 protein: CASSPLSYNEQFF; CDR3 DNA: TGTGCCAGCAGCCCATTGTCCTACAATGAGCAGTTCTTC
clone size: -; D gene: -; J gene: TRBJ1-1; V gene: TRBV6-2/TRBV6-3; CDR3 protein: CASSYSGGVEAFF; CDR3 DNA: TGTGCCAGCAGTTACTCGGGGGGAGTTGAAGCTTTCTTT
clone size: -; D gene: -; J gene: TRBJ2-1; V gene: TRBV5-1; CDR3 protein: CASRPPGADYNEQFF; CDR3 DNA: TGCGCCAGCAGACCCCCAGGGGCTGACTACAATGAGCAGTTCTTC
clone size: -; D gene: -; J gene: TRBJ2-2; V gene: TRBV15; CDR3 protein: CATDTSNTGELFF; CDR3 DNA: TGTGCCACCGACACGTCCAACACCGGGGAGCTGTTTTTT
clone size: -; D gene: TRBD1; J gene: TRBJ1-1; V gene: TRBV7-2; CDR3 protein: CASSLRQGEDTEAFF; CDR3 DNA: TGTGCCAGCAGCTTGCGACAGGGGGAGGACACTGAAGCTTTCTTT
clone size: -; D gene: -; J gene: TRBJ1-3; V gene: TRBV9; CDR3 protein: CASSVVGEGGNTIYF; CDR3 DNA: TGTGCCAGCAGCGTAGTCGGGGAAGGAGGAAACACCATATATTTT
clone size: -; D gene: TRBD1; J gene: TRBJ2-7; V gene: TRBV5-3; CDR3 protein: CARSPIRDRGLGEQYF; CDR3 DNA: TGTGCCAGAAGCCCTATCCGGGACAGGGGTCTTGGCGAGCAGTACTTC
clone size: -; D gene: -; J gene: TRBJ1-3; V gene: TRBV2; CDR3 protein: CASSAHNAAAAGNTIYF; CDR3 DNA: TGTGCCAGCAGCGCTCACAACGCAGCGGCGGCTGGAAACACCATATATTTT
clone size: -; D gene: TRBD1; J gene: TRBJ2-5; V gene: TRBV9; CDR3 protein: CASSVGTDRGGETQYF; CDR3 DNA: TGTGCCAGCAGCGTAGGAACCGACAGGGGGGGGGAGACCCAGTACTTC
clone size: -; D gene: -; J gene: TRBJ1-1; V gene: TRBV5-1; CDR3 protein: CASSLGAGRDNTEAFF; CDR3 DNA: TGCGCCAGCAGCTTGGGGGCAGGGAGGGATAACACTGAAGCTTTCTTT
clone size: many; D gene: TRBD1; J gene: TRBJ2-7; V gene: TRBV11-1; CDR3 protein: CASSLAGTGGPYEQYF; CDR3 DNA: TGTGCCAGCAGTTTGGCCGGGACAGGGGGCCCCTACGAGCAGTACTTC
clone size: many; D gene: -; J gene: TRBJ1-6; V gene: TRBV25-1; CDR3 protein: CASSERPGVSPLHF; CDR3 DNA: TGTGCCAGCAGTGAAAGGCCCGGAGTTTCACCCCTCCACTTT
clone size: -; D gene: TRBD1; J gene: TRBJ2-3; V gene: TRBV24-1; CDR3 protein: CATSDRTGTDTQYF; CDR3 DNA: TGTGCCACCAGTGATCGGACAGGAACAGATACGCAGTATTTT
clone size: -; D gene: -; J gene: TRBJ1-2; V gene: TRBV19; CDR3 protein: CASSIAGPLYGYTF; CDR3 DNA: TGTGCCAGTAGTATAGCAGGCCCCCTCTATGGCTACACCTTC